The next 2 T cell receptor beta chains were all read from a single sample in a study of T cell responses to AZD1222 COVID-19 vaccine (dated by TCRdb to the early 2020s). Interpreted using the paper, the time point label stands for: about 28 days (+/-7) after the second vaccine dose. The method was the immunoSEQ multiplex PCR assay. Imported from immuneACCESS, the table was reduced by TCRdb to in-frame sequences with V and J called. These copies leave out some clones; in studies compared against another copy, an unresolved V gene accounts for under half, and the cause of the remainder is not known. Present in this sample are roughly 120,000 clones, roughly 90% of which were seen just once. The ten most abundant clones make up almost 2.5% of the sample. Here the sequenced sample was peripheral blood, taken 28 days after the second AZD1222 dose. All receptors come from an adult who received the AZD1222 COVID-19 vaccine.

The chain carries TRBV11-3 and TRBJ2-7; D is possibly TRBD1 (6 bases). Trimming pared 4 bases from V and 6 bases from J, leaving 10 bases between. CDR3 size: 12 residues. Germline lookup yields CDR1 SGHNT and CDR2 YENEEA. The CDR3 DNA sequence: TGTGCCAGCAGCTCCGGGACATTCGAGCAGTACTTC. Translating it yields CASSSGTFEQYF. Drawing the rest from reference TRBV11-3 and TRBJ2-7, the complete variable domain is EAGVVQSPRYKIIEKKQPVAFWCNPISGHNTLYWYLQNLGQGPELLIRYENEEAVDDSQLPKDRFSAERLKGVDSTLKIQPAELGDSAVYLCASSSGTFEQYFGPGTRLTVT.

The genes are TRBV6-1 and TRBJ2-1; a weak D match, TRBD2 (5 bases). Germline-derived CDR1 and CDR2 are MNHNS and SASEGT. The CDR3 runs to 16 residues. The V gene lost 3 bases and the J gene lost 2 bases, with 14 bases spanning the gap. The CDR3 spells CASSDLLSGAYNEQFF. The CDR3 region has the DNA TGTGCCAGCAGTGACCTCCTAAGCGGAGCCTACAATGAGCAGTTCTTC.